The 19 T cell receptor beta chains below were found in one sample sequenced in a study of shared clonotypes between healthy human individuals. The repertoire was sequenced with immunoSEQ multiplex PCR; TCRdb's copy has only in-frame clones and lacks some. The sample consists of nearly 1 million clones, over 60% of them appearing once. Material: memory CD4+ T cells sorted from blood. Subset here: CD45RA-negative fraction. These receptors were collected from a man aged 18 to 30 in good health.

The chain uses TRBV5-1 and TRBJ2-3, with TRBD1 identical over 9 bases. From germline, CDR1 is SGHRS and CDR2 YFSETQ. The ends lost 4 bases at V and 4 bases at J; junction bases unmatched: 4. The CDR3 totals 14 residues. The CDR3 region is CASSTTGGADTQYF. The CDR3 coding sequence is TGCGCCAGCAGCACTACAGGGGGCGCAGATACGCAGTATTTT.

The chain joins TRBV30 to TRBJ2-6, with 8 bases identical to TRBD1. CDR1 and CDR2 from the germline V gene are GTSNPN and SVGIG (reference sequence). This CDR3 has 18 amino acids. V lost 2 bases and J lost 1; bases outside the gene matches: 10. The CDR3 loop reads CAWSPRTGKGSGANVLTF. CDR3 in DNA: TGTGCCTGGAGTCCCAGGACAGGGAAGGGGTCTGGGGCCAACGTCCTGACTTTC.

On this clone: A much larger clone is a single base away; this may be a read error. This CDR3 is also generated by other DNA sequences in the sample. The chain combines TRBV7-9 with TRBJ1-2; 7 bases fit TRBD1. This CDR3 comprises 14 residues. Germline V gene lookup returns CDR1 SEHNR and CDR2 FQNEAQ (reference sequence). The CDR3 spells CASSAQGSTDGYTF. CDR3 sequence (DNA): TGTGCCAGCAGCGCACAGGGGAGTACGGATGGCTATACCTTC. Using reference TRBV7-9 and TRBJ1-2 for the parts outside the CDR3, the full variable domain is DTGVSQNPRHKITKRGQNVTFRCDPISEHNRLYWYRQTLGQGPEFLTYFQNEAQLEKSRLLSDRFSAERPKGSFSTLEIQRTEQGDSAMYLCASSAQGSTDGYTFGSGTRLTVV.

This chain links TRBV7-6 with TRBJ1-2; TRBD1 agrees at 7 bases. Germline V gene sequence: CDR1 SGHVS, CDR2 FNYEAQ. This CDR3 has 13 amino acids. V gave up 1 base and J gave up 8 bases; unmatched junction bases: 4. This chain's CDR3 is CASSLEGGWGYTF. The CDR3 nucleotides are TGTGCCAGCAGCTTAGAAGGGGGCTGGGGCTACACCTTC.

The rearrangement uses TRBV18 and TRBJ2-3; D call uncertain. CDR1 is KGHSH and CDR2 is LQKENI in the germline V gene. V was pared by 2 bases and J by 2 bases, with 8 bases between. The CDR3 is 14 residues long. The CDR3 sequence is CASSPNSLTDTQYF. CDR3 bases: TGTGCCAGCTCACCAAACTCACTCACAGATACGCAGTATTTT.

The chain is built from TRBV30 and TRBJ1-1; D is unclear. The CDR3 is 13 amino acids. Germline loops: CDR1 GTSNPN, CDR2 SVGIG (reference sequence). V was pared by 1 base and J by 2 bases, with 8 bases between. The CDR3 nucleotides are TGTGCCTGGAGTGAACGGGTAAACACTGAAGCTTTCTTT. It encodes CAWSERVNTEAFF.

V gene TRBV28 combines with J gene TRBJ1-3; D not resolved. Trimming pared 3 bases from V and 1 base from J, leaving 7 bases between. The CDR3 contains 14 residues. The germline CDR1 and CDR2 sequences are MDHEN and SYDVKM. The CDR3: CASSLTASGNTIYF. The DNA of the CDR3 is TGTGCCAGCAGTTTGACTGCGTCTGGAAACACCATATATTTT. The full variable domain, completed using reference TRBV28 and TRBJ1-3, is DVKVTQSSRYLVKRTGEKVFLECVQDMDHENMFWYRQDPGLGLRLIYFSYDVKMKEKGDIPEGYSVSREKKERFSLILESASTNQTSMYLCASSLTASGNTIYFGEGSWLTVV.

The chain links TRBV5-8 to TRBJ2-7, with a tentative D call TRBD1 (6 bases). The CDR3 extends over 15 amino acids. CDR1 is SGHTS and CDR2 is YDEGEE in the germline V gene. Trimming removed 0 bases from V and 0 bases from J, with 10 bases in between. The CDR3 reads CASSLGQGISYEQYF. CDR3 sequence (DNA): TGTGCCAGCAGCTTGGGGCAGGGGATCTCCTACGAGCAGTACTTC. Full variable domain (remainder filled in from reference TRBV5-8 and TRBJ2-7): EAGVTQSPTHLIKTRGQQATLRCSPISGHTSVYWYQQALGLGLQFLLWYDEGEERNRGNFPPRFSGRQFPNYSSELNVNALELEDSALYLCASSLGQGISYEQYFGPGTRLTVT.

As concerns this clone: Distinct nucleotide sequences in the sample also encode this CDR3. The chain joins TRBV19 to TRBJ1-5; the D is unclear. V was shortened by 3 bases and J by 2 bases, with 8 bases between the two germline ends. The CDR3 runs 14 residues. Germline V gene sequence: CDR1 LNHDA, CDR2 SQIVND (reference sequence). The chain's CDR3 is CASSISGGNQPQHF. DNA of the CDR3: TGTGCCAGTAGTATCTCGGGAGGCAATCAGCCCCAGCATTTT.

V usage is TRBV30 and J usage is TRBJ1-2; perhaps TRBD1 as D (5 bases). V lost 4 bases to trimming and J lost 4 bases, with 16 bases between them. The CDR3 is 14 amino acids. Germline-derived CDR1 and CDR2 are GTSNPN and SVGIG (reference sequence). CDR3 protein: CAWTARGGTYGYTF. The CDR3 region has the DNA TGTGCCTGGACCGCCCGCGGGGGGACCTATGGCTACACCTTC.

This chain links TRBV10-3 with TRBJ1-1, with 7 bases lining up with TRBD1. The CDR3 covers 15 residues. The junction had 9 bases not matched to a gene; V was cut back by 4 bases and J by 4 bases. The germline gives CDR1 ENHRY, CDR2 SYGVKD. The CDR3 nucleotides are TGTGCCATCAGTGGACCTATCGCAGGGGGCACTGAAGCTTTCTTT. Its translation is CAISGPIAGGTEAFF.

This CDR3 is CASSRPSSDTQYF. CDR3 DNA sequence: TGTGCCAGCAGCCGCCCTAGCTCCGATACGCAGTATTTT. The chain is built from TRBV11-2 and TRBJ2-3, with D possibly being TRBD2 (5 bases). Trimming cost V 5 bases and J 6 bases, with 12 bases left between them. The CDR3 runs to 13 residues. Germline V gene lookup returns CDR1 SGHAT and CDR2 FQNNGV.

The rearrangement links TRBV4-2 to TRBJ2-7; a weak D match, TRBD2 (6 bases). The CDR3 spans 15 residues. Germline CDR1 and CDR2: LGHNA and YNFKEQ. V was pared by 1 base and J by 1 base, with 11 bases between. The CDR3, as DNA: TGTGCCAGCAGCCAAGCGGGACTGATATCCTACGAGCAGTACTTC. This codes for CASSQAGLISYEQYF.

The chain has TRBV29-1 and TRBJ2-4; maybe TRBD1 (5 bases). The V end lost 5 bases, the J end lost 8 bases, and 19 bases lay between the germline ends. The CDR3 runs 14 residues. Germline V CDR1 and CDR2: SQVTM, ANQGSEA. The CDR3 DNA follows: TGCAGCGTTAGATCCAGGGTCGAAGGGGACATTCAGTACTTC. Its translation is CSVRSRVEGDIQYF.

This chain connects TRBV7-3 to TRBJ2-3; no reliable D call. This CDR3 comprises 15 residues. V was trimmed by 0 bases and J by 7 bases, leaving 14 bases between them. The germline CDR1 and CDR2 sequences are SGHTA and FQGTGA. The CDR3 DNA is TGTGCCAGCAGCTTAACGTCCAGTACCGCGAATACGCAGTATTTT. Translated, it gives CASSLTSSTANTQYF. Using reference TRBV7-3 and TRBJ2-3 for the parts outside the CDR3, the full variable domain is GAGVSQTPSNKVTEKGKYVELRCDPISGHTALYWYRQSLGQGPEFLIYFQGTGAADDSGLPNDRFFAVRPEGSVSTLKIQRTERGDSAVYLCASSLTSSTANTQYFGPGTRLTVL.

This clone has just a few counts. The rearrangement links TRBV5-6 to TRBJ1-5; D gene unclear. The V end was cut by 0 bases, the J end by 5 bases, with 9 bases between. Germline loops: CDR1 SGHDT, CDR2 YYEEEE. The CDR3 loop spans 14 amino acids. The CDR3 DNA reads as TGTGCCAGCAGCTTGGAAGGGAGGCATCAGCCCCAGCATTTT. This translates into CASSLEGRHQPQHF. Full variable domain (outside the CDR3, taken from reference TRBV5-6 and TRBJ1-5): DAGVTQSPTHLIKTRGQQVTLRCSPKSGHDTVSWYQQALGQGPQFIFQYYEEEERQRGNFPDRFSGHQFPNYSSELNVNALLLGDSALYLCASSLEGRHQPQHFGDGTRLSIL.

CDR3 sequence: CAMRDRGHHGDGYTF. DNA of the CDR3: TGCGCTATGCGGGACAGGGGTCATCATGGTGATGGCTACACCTTC. The chain couples TRBV5-1 to TRBJ1-2, with 10 bases lining up with TRBD1. The CDR3 consists of 15 residues. CDR1 and CDR2 from the germline V gene are SGHRS and YFSETQ.

J is TRBJ1-2 and V is TRBV27; 7 nucleotides align to TRBD1. The germline gives CDR1 MNHEY, CDR2 SMNVEV (reference sequence). The length of the CDR3 is 14 residues. The J segment lost 4 bases and the V segment lost 5 bases, leaving 7 bases of the junction unmatched. This chain's CDR3 is CASSPKRQGYGYTF. The CDR3 DNA sequence: TGTGCCAGCAGTCCAAAGAGACAGGGCTATGGCTACACCTTC.

Only a few counts were recorded for this clone. This sequence joins TRBV5-6 and TRBJ2-7, with 7 bases matching TRBD1. The germline V gene has CDR1 SGHDT and CDR2 YYEEEE. Trimming removed 2 bases from V and 5 bases from J; junction bases left unmatched: 7. This CDR3 contains 14 residues. In DNA, the CDR3 is TGTGCCAGCAGCTTCCGGGACAGCATCAACGAGCAGTACTTC. Protein sequence: CASSFRDSINEQYF.